The 8 T cell receptor beta chains reported below all come from one sample, sequenced in a study of CD8 T cells in Susac syndrome. Random hexamers primed reverse transcription of about 0.45 to 1 ug RNA. TCRdb used MiXCR to reprocess the immunoSEQ multiplex PCR reads, holding one entry per CDR3 protein. Of around 230,000 distinct CDR3 sequences listed, about 95% are singletons. Specimen: CD4+ T cells from PBMCs. The receptor source for this set is a human donor with multiple sclerosis.

The V gene is TRBV5-1, the J gene TRBJ2-5; 13 bases are a match to TRBD2. This CDR3 contains 14 residues. J gave up 2 bases and V 9 bases, and 4 bases lay outside the gene matches. From germline, CDR1 is SGHRS and CDR2 YFSETQ. In DNA form, the CDR3 reads TGCGCCACTCGGACTAGCGGGGGACAAGAGACCCAGTACTTC. It encodes CATRTSGGQETQYF.

This chain uses TRBV28 with TRBJ2-7; D is uncertain. Trimming took 2 bases from V and 2 from J, leaving 4 bases between them. The CDR3 has 12 amino acids. CDR1 and CDR2 (germline): MDHEN, SYDVKM. For the CDR3, the DNA is TGTGCCAGCAGTTTACCGGCCTACGAGCAGTACTTC. It specifies CASSLPAYEQYF.

V usage is TRBV5-6 and J usage is TRBJ2-1, with D hard to call. Germline-derived CDR1 and CDR2 are SGHDT and YYEEEE. V gave up 2 bases and J gave up 9 bases, with 9 bases separating them. The CDR3 spans 12 residues. CDR3 DNA: TGTGCCAGCAGCTTCAGGTCTGCTGAGCAGTTCTTC. This gives the protein CASSFRSAEQFF.

This clonotype was picked up one time. The chain recombines TRBV14 with TRBJ2-7; D is undetermined. Germline V gene lookup returns CDR1 SGHDN and CDR2 FVKESK. The length of the CDR3 is 14 residues. Trimming took off 1 base at V and 5 bases at J, with 12 bases between the two ends. The CDR3 DNA is TGTGCCAGCAGCCAAGCAATCGCTACCAACGAGCAGTACTTC. It encodes CASSQAIATNEQYF.

The V gene is TRBV28, the J gene TRBJ1-2; D is ambiguous. V lost 2 bases, J lost 4 bases, and 14 bases lay in between. Germline CDR1 MDHEN, CDR2 SYDVKM. This CDR3 is built from 15 residues. The CDR3 region is CASSLGSPALYGYTF. Here the CDR3 DNA reads TGTGCCAGCAGTTTAGGGTCACCTGCCCTCTATGGCTACACCTTC.

In this sample, this clonotype turned up a few times. The chain employs TRBV3-1 and TRBJ2-5; D is perhaps TRBD1 (6 bases). V was clipped by 0 bases and J by 5 bases, with 13 bases between them. Germline V gene data show CDR1 as LGHDT and CDR2 as YNNKEL (reference sequence). This CDR3 comprises 15 residues. The CDR3 reads CASSQDRGREETQYF. The DNA for the CDR3 is TGTGCCAGCAGCCAAGATAGGGGGAGAGAGGAGACCCAGTACTTC.

This sequence joins TRBV29-1 and TRBJ2-7; TRBD1 matches 7 bases. This CDR3 spans 15 amino acids. The V gene end was trimmed by 5 bases and the J gene end by 0 bases; junction bases not matched to a gene: 10. In germline, CDR1 is SQVTM, CDR2 ANQGSEA. This CDR3 is CSVRKRQGPSYEQYF. CDR3 sequence (DNA): TGCAGCGTTCGAAAGAGACAGGGACCCTCCTACGAGCAGTACTTC.

The chain has TRBV20-1 and TRBJ2-7, with D possibly matching TRBD1 (6 bases). The germline V gene has CDR1 DFQATT and CDR2 SNEGSKA (reference sequence). Trimming pared 1 base from V and 4 bases from J, leaving 17 bases between. The CDR3 is 15 residues long. CDR3 sequence (DNA): TGCAGTGCTAGAGTAAGGACACAGGGCATTTACGAGCAGTACTTC. Encoded protein: CSARVRTQGIYEQYF.